This record covers a single T cell receptor (beta chain). Patients in Seattle were enrolled during active infection, then followed longitudinally. Germline loops: CDR1 LNHDA, CDR2 SQIVND (reference sequence). This CDR3 has 14 residues. Germline trimming cut 7 bases from V and 4 bases from J; bases unmatched to any gene: 7. This entry belongs to a study of blood T cell repertoires in COVID-19. The overall study: Both acute and convalescent COVID-19 samples were obtained from the United States, Italy and Spain.

Per the original methods: The authors estimated nucleated cell counts from reference gene primer amplification. Repertoires were generated with immunoSEQ multiplex PCR, while TCRdb's copy carries only in-frame clones and drops some. V and J calls and clone size come straight from that table; D and trimming were deduced from the DNA. This sample has approximately 250,000 clones, with over 70% found just once. The TCR comes from a woman in her seventies with COVID-19, enrolled during active disease. What was sequenced was peripheral blood. The chain carries TRBV19 and TRBJ2-3; 8 nucleotides match TRBD1. Here the CDR3 DNA reads TGTGCCAGTACCCTCACAGGGGGTCCAGATACGCAGTATTTT. The encoded protein is CASTLTGGPDTQYF. The full variable domain, with the rest looked up from reference TRBV19 and TRBJ2-3, is DGGITQSPKYLFRKEGQNVTLSCEQNLNHDAMYWYRQDPGQGLRLIYYSQIVNDFQKGDIAEGYSVSREKKESFPLTVTSAQKNPTAFYLCASTLTGGPDTQYFGPGTRLTVL.